These T cell receptor beta chains were read from a single sample in a study of T cells in Graves' hyperthyroidism and ophthalmopathy. MiXCR was run by TCRdb on the multiplex PCR reads, yielding one entry per CDR3 protein. The data show fewer than 350,000 distinct CDR3 sequences, approximately 18% seen once. The sequencing sample was made of blood. These receptors were taken from a woman in her fifties or sixties with Graves' hyperthyroidism. The CDR3 runs from the conserved cysteine through the conserved F or W. Each record gives: J gene, V gene, clone size, D gene, CDR3 protein, CDR3 DNA. The D gene is left open where the match is weak. A clone size is listed for some rows: how often the clone was seen (once, few, many), or a class if it is expanded.

TRBJ1-3 | TRBV18 | NA | NA | CASSPVRGDSGNTIYF | TGTGCCAGCTCACCAGTTAGGGGTGACTCTGGAAACACCATATATTTT
TRBJ2-3 | TRBV5-1 | NA | NA | CASSRPPFQDTDTQYF | TGCGCCAGCAGCCGCCCCCCCTTCCAGGACACAGATACGCAGTATTTT
TRBJ1-2 | TRBV30 | few | NA | CAWSANYGYTF | TGTGCCTGGAGTGCTAACTATGGCTACACCTTC
TRBJ2-4 | TRBV18 | many | NA | CASSPPQGSPIQYF | TGTGCCAGCTCACCTCCGCAGGGATCGCCCATTCAGTACTTC
TRBJ1-2 | TRBV18 | many | NA | CASSPPGDYGYTF | TGTGCCAGCTCACCACCCGGGGACTATGGCTACACCTTC
TRBJ2-5 | TRBV12-3/TRBV12-4 | many | TRBD1 | CASSKQGKEETQYF | TGTGCCAGCAGTAAACAGGGGAAGGAAGAGACCCAGTACTTC
TRBJ1-3 | TRBV28 | NA | NA | CASSFASGLPGNTIYF | TGTGCCAGCAGTTTTGCGAGCGGCCTACCGGGAAACACCATATATTTT
TRBJ1-1 | TRBV6-2/TRBV6-3 | few | NA | CASSRVGNTEAFF | TGTGCCAGCAGTCGAGTAGGGAACACTGAAGCTTTCTTT
TRBJ2-3 | TRBV20-1 | many | NA | CSASTVGDLDTQYF | TGCAGTGCTAGTACGGTCGGGGATTTAGATACGCAGTATTTT
TRBJ1-1 | TRBV20-1 | few | NA | CSASLVITEAFF | TGCAGTGCTAGTTTGGTAATCACTGAAGCTTTCTTT
TRBJ1-1 | TRBV4-1 | NA | NA | CASSRVQNTEAFF | TGCGCCAGCAGCCGGGTGCAGAACACTGAAGCTTTCTTT
TRBJ1-1 | TRBV7-3 | many | NA | CASSLNRENTEAFF | TGTGCCAGCAGCTTAAATCGGGAGAACACTGAAGCTTTCTTT
TRBJ1-1 | TRBV19 | many | NA | CASSIGRENTEAFF | TGTGCCAGTAGTATAGGTCGCGAGAACACTGAAGCTTTCTTT
TRBJ2-3 | TRBV7-8 | NA | NA | CASSVGTNTDTQYF | TGTGCCAGCAGCGTCGGTACTAACACAGATACGCAGTATTTT
TRBJ2-1 | TRBV10-3 | NA | TRBD2 | CAISEGTGTSVYNEQFF | TGTGCCATCAGTGAGGGAACCGGGACTAGCGTTTACAATGAGCAGTTCTTC
TRBJ2-5 | TRBV5-6 | many | TRBD2 | CASSLAGGRVPETQYF | TGTGCCAGCAGCTTGGCGGGGGGGAGGGTCCCAGAGACCCAGTACTTC
TRBJ2-5 | TRBV6-5 | NA | NA | CASSYSKSTTLETQYF | TGTGCCAGCAGTTACTCGAAGAGTACCACTTTGGAGACCCAGTACTTC
TRBJ1-2 | TRBV10-2 | NA | NA | CASSYWFGYTF | TGCGCCAGCAGTTATTGGTTTGGCTACACCTTC
TRBJ1-2 | TRBV20-1 | few | NA | CSATLAWQGGYGYTF | TGCAGTGCAACGTTGGCCTGGCAGGGAGGCTATGGCTACACCTTC
TRBJ2-1 | TRBV5-5 | few | TRBD2 | CASSWLAGPYNEQFF | TGTGCCAGCAGCTGGCTAGCGGGTCCCTACAATGAGCAGTTCTTC
TRBJ2-1 | TRBV7-2 | NA | NA | CASSQGLNEQFF | TGTGCCAGCAGCCAGGGACTCAATGAGCAGTTCTTC
TRBJ2-3 | TRBV29-1 | NA | TRBD1 | CSARTGGTDTQYF | TGCAGCGCTCGGACAGGGGGCACAGATACGCAGTATTTT
TRBJ2-1 | TRBV6-2/TRBV6-3 | many | NA | CASSYSERGNSYNEQFF | TGTGCCAGCAGTTACTCGGAACGGGGAAACTCCTACAATGAGCAGTTCTTC
TRBJ2-1 | TRBV6-1 | many | NA | CASSEGVRDRGGEQFF | TGTGCCAGCAGTGAAGGGGTTAGGGACCGAGGTGGCGAGCAGTTCTTC
TRBJ2-7 | TRBV28 | many | NA | CASSFGRRTAPYEQYF | TGTGCCAGCAGTTTTGGTCGGAGGACAGCGCCCTACGAGCAGTACTTC
TRBJ2-7 | TRBV29-1 | NA | TRBD1 | CSVDGGQIYEQYF | TGCAGCGTTGATGGGGGACAGATCTACGAGCAGTACTTC
TRBJ1-2 | TRBV11-2 | NA | NA | CASSPNLYGYTF | TGTGCCAGCAGCCCGAACCTCTATGGCTACACCTTC
TRBJ2-3 | TRBV6-5 | many | NA | CASSYSQGTDTQYF | TGTGCCAGCAGTTACTCACAGGGCACAGATACGCAGTATTTT
TRBJ1-4 | TRBV7-9 | many | TRBD1 | CASSDGQGLNEKLFF | TGTGCCAGCAGCGATGGACAGGGGCTTAATGAAAAACTGTTTTTT
TRBJ1-5 | TRBV6-6 | few | TRBD1 | CASSYSRTGGNQPQHF | TGTGCCAGCAGTTACTCCAGGACAGGGGGCAATCAGCCCCAGCATTTT
TRBJ2-7 | TRBV28 | many | TRBD2 | CASSLAGLGAYEQYF | TGTGCCAGCAGTTTAGCGGGACTAGGGGCCTACGAGCAGTACTTC
TRBJ2-2 | TRBV5-8 | NA | NA | CASSLRLGAHTGELFF | TGTGCCAGCAGCTTGAGGCTAGGCGCCCACACCGGGGAGCTGTTTTTT
TRBJ2-2 | TRBV5-1 | NA | TRBD1 | CASSLSWTGDYTGELFF | TGCGCCAGCAGCTTGAGTTGGACAGGGGATTACACCGGGGAGCTGTTTTTT
TRBJ2-3 | TRBV12-3/TRBV12-4 | many | TRBD2 | CASSLRTSSSTDTQYF | TGTGCCAGCAGTTTAAGGACTAGCAGTAGCACAGATACGCAGTATTTT
TRBJ1-1 | TRBV18 | many | NA | CASSRAENTEAFF | TGTGCCAGCTCACGTGCCGAGAACACTGAAGCTTTCTTT
TRBJ1-6 | TRBV6-6 | many | NA | CASSYEGRTPLHF | TGTGCCAGCAGTTACGAGGGTCGTACACCCCTCCACTTT
TRBJ2-1 | TRBV12-5 | few | NA | CASGLRDEQFF | TGTGCTAGTGGTTTGCGGGATGAGCAGTTCTTC
TRBJ1-2 | TRBV2 | many | NA | CASSDPVGYTF | TGTGCCAGCAGCGACCCAGTTGGCTACACCTTC
TRBJ2-5 | TRBV5-1 | many | TRBD2 | CASSLPSGGLETQYF | TGCGCCAGCAGCCTCCCTAGCGGGGGATTGGAGACCCAGTACTTC
TRBJ2-1 | TRBV27 | many | NA | CASSVPGWYNEQFF | TGTGCCAGCAGTGTACCGGGGTGGTACAATGAGCAGTTCTTC